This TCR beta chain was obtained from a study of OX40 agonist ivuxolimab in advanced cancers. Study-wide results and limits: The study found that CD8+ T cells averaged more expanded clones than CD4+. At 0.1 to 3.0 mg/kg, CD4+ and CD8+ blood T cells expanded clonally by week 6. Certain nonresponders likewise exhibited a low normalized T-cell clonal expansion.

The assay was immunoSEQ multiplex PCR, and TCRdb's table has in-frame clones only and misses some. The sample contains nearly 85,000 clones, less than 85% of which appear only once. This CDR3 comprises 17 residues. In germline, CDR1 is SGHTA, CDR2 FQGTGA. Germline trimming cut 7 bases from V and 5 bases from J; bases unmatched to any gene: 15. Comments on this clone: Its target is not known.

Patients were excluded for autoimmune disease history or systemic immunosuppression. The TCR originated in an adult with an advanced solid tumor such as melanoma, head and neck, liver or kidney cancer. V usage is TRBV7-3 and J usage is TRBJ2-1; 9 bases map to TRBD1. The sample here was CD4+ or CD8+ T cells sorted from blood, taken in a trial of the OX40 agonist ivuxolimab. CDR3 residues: CASKKGPGTGIDNEQFF. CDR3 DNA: TGTGCCAGCAAAAAGGGTCCCGGGACAGGGATCGACAATGAGCAGTTCTTC.